A selection of T cell receptor beta chains follows, all from one sample in a study of blood T cell repertoires in COVID-19. This table comes from immunoSEQ multiplex PCR, and its TCRdb copy is limited to in-frame clones, with some not included. The sample has 150,000 to 200,000 clones, around 83% seen once. The sample was peripheral blood. These receptor sequences come from a woman aged 80 or older in a cohort sampled during active or convalescent COVID-19. Each CDR3 is given with its conserved first and last residue. Each record gives: V gene, J gene, D gene, clone size, CDR3 protein, CDR3 DNA. A D gene is named only where the DNA matches it firmly. Rows give clone size only sometimes, using once, few, many, or a class for an expanded clone.

V gene: TRBV29-1; J gene: TRBJ2-7; D gene: NA; clone size: NA; CDR3 protein: CSVELPGSSYEQYF; CDR3 DNA: TGCAGCGTTGAATTGCCAGGGTCGTCCTACGAGCAGTACTTC
V gene: TRBV5-1; J gene: TRBJ1-1; D gene: NA; clone size: once; CDR3 protein: CASSLELQGRYTEAFF; CDR3 DNA: TGCGCCAGCAGCTTGGAGTTGCAGGGGCGCTACACTGAAGCTTTCTTT
V gene: TRBV6-5; J gene: TRBJ1-2; D gene: TRBD1; clone size: NA; CDR3 protein: CASSFGQAPYGYTF; CDR3 DNA: TGTGCCAGCAGTTTCGGACAGGCCCCCTATGGCTACACCTTC
V gene: TRBV12-2; J gene: TRBJ2-3; D gene: NA; clone size: few; CDR3 protein: CASRPGLGYRTDTQYF; CDR3 DNA: TGTGCAAGTCGCCCGGGACTAGGGTACCGCACAGATACGCAGTATTTT
V gene: TRBV12-5; J gene: TRBJ1-1; D gene: NA; clone size: NA; CDR3 protein: CASGLVVDTPRNTEAFF; CDR3 DNA: TGTGCTAGTGGTTTGGTCGTGGACACACCTCGGAACACTGAAGCTTTCTTT
V gene: TRBV5-1; J gene: TRBJ1-4; D gene: NA; clone size: NA; CDR3 protein: CASSLGGFTGLNEKLFF; CDR3 DNA: TGCGCCAGCAGCTTGGGGGGTTTTACAGGGCTTAATGAAAAACTGTTTTTT
V gene: TRBV5-5; J gene: TRBJ2-6; D gene: NA; clone size: NA; CDR3 protein: CASAGQNSGANVLTF; CDR3 DNA: TGTGCCAGCGCGGGACAGAACTCTGGGGCCAACGTCCTGACTTTC
V gene: TRBV10-1; J gene: TRBJ2-1; D gene: TRBD2; clone size: NA; CDR3 protein: CASSEWELAGYNEQFF; CDR3 DNA: TGCGCCAGCAGTGAGTGGGAGCTAGCGGGCTACAATGAGCAGTTCTTC
V gene: TRBV5-1; J gene: TRBJ1-1; D gene: NA; clone size: NA; CDR3 protein: CASSPDTWSNTEAFF; CDR3 DNA: TGCGCCAGCAGCCCCGACACCTGGTCGAACACTGAAGCTTTCTTT
V gene: TRBV2; J gene: TRBJ1-2; D gene: NA; clone size: NA; CDR3 protein: CASSDTGNYGYTF; CDR3 DNA: TGTGCCAGCTCCGATACAGGGAACTATGGCTACACCTTC
V gene: TRBV5-8; J gene: TRBJ2-6; D gene: NA; clone size: few; CDR3 protein: CASSLGRGGSGANVLTF; CDR3 DNA: TGTGCCAGCAGCTTGGGGCGGGGCGGCTCTGGGGCCAACGTCCTGACTTTC
V gene: TRBV2; J gene: TRBJ2-7; D gene: NA; clone size: NA; CDR3 protein: CASSEQGNRLGNEQYF; CDR3 DNA: TGTGCCAGCAGTGAACAGGGGAACCGGTTGGGGAACGAGCAGTACTTC
V gene: TRBV18; J gene: TRBJ2-3; D gene: TRBD1; clone size: NA; CDR3 protein: CASSPTGTVNTDTQYF; CDR3 DNA: TGTGCCAGCTCACCTACCGGGACAGTAAACACAGATACGCAGTATTTT
V gene: TRBV3-1/TRBV3-2; J gene: TRBJ1-5; D gene: NA; clone size: NA; CDR3 protein: CASSLQNSNQPQHF; CDR3 DNA: TGTGCCAGCAGCCTACAGAATAGCAATCAGCCCCAGCATTTT
V gene: TRBV4-2; J gene: TRBJ1-2; D gene: NA; clone size: NA; CDR3 protein: CASSLRGGENGYTF; CDR3 DNA: TGTGCCAGCAGCCTAAGGGGGGGTGAGAATGGCTACACCTTC
V gene: TRBV7-9; J gene: TRBJ1-2; D gene: NA; clone size: once; CDR3 protein: CASSLDPGVGSYGYTF; CDR3 DNA: TGTGCCAGCAGCTTAGACCCGGGTGTGGGGAGCTATGGCTACACCTTC
V gene: TRBV5-1; J gene: TRBJ1-4; D gene: TRBD1; clone size: once; CDR3 protein: CASSSGTGIEEKLFF; CDR3 DNA: TGCGCCAGCAGCTCCGGGACAGGGATTGAAGAAAAACTGTTTTTT
V gene: TRBV7-2; J gene: TRBJ2-3; D gene: TRBD2; clone size: NA; CDR3 protein: CASSLGLAGVDTQYF; CDR3 DNA: TGTGCCAGCAGCTTAGGACTAGCGGGGGTAGATACGCAGTATTTT
V gene: TRBV5-1; J gene: TRBJ2-3; D gene: NA; clone size: NA; CDR3 protein: CASLRRVGTDTQYF; CDR3 DNA: TGCGCCAGCTTGCGTCGGGTTGGCACAGATACGCAGTATTTT
V gene: TRBV19; J gene: TRBJ1-5; D gene: NA; clone size: NA; CDR3 protein: CASRGGAFRNQPQHF; CDR3 DNA: TGTGCCAGCCGCGGCGGGGCATTTCGAAATCAGCCCCAGCATTTT
V gene: TRBV12-3/TRBV12-4; J gene: TRBJ1-2; D gene: NA; clone size: NA; CDR3 protein: CASSLSLDFGYTF; CDR3 DNA: TGTGCCAGCAGTTTATCCCTTGACTTCGGCTACACCTTC
V gene: TRBV28; J gene: TRBJ1-4; D gene: NA; clone size: NA; CDR3 protein: CASRTGANEKLFF; CDR3 DNA: TGTGCCAGCAGGACAGGCGCCAATGAAAAACTGTTTTTT
V gene: TRBV6-5; J gene: TRBJ2-3; D gene: NA; clone size: once; CDR3 protein: CASRIGLDAGPQYF; CDR3 DNA: TGTGCCAGCAGGATCGGACTCGACGCGGGGCCGCAGTATTTT
V gene: TRBV7-9; J gene: TRBJ1-4; D gene: NA; clone size: NA; CDR3 protein: CASSLGTGFNEKLFF; CDR3 DNA: TGTGCCAGCAGCTTAGGAACAGGGTTTAATGAAAAACTGTTTTTT
V gene: TRBV7-9; J gene: TRBJ1-2; D gene: TRBD1; clone size: NA; CDR3 protein: CASSPGQGVLGYTF; CDR3 DNA: TGTGCCAGCAGTCCTGGACAGGGGGTTTTGGGCTACACCTTC
V gene: TRBV9; J gene: TRBJ2-6; D gene: NA; clone size: once; CDR3 protein: CASSVVGAGLSGANVLTF; CDR3 DNA: TGTGCCAGCAGCGTAGTGGGGGCAGGTCTCTCTGGGGCCAACGTCCTGACTTTC
V gene: TRBV5-1; J gene: TRBJ2-3; D gene: NA; clone size: NA; CDR3 protein: CASSLGGGTDTQYF; CDR3 DNA: TGCGCCAGCAGTTTGGGGGGCGGCACAGATACGCAGTATTTT
V gene: TRBV7-8; J gene: TRBJ2-2; D gene: NA; clone size: NA; CDR3 protein: CASSFGTPNTGELFF; CDR3 DNA: TGTGCCAGCAGCTTCGGGACACCGAACACCGGGGAGCTGTTTTTT
V gene: TRBV7-9; J gene: TRBJ1-1; D gene: NA; clone size: once; CDR3 protein: CASSLGPVIEAFF; CDR3 DNA: TGTGCCAGCAGCTTAGGGCCTGTTATAGAAGCTTTCTTT
V gene: TRBV28; J gene: TRBJ1-1; D gene: NA; clone size: NA; CDR3 protein: CASSLPGTEAFF; CDR3 DNA: TGTGCCAGCAGTTTGCCAGGCACCGAAGCTTTCTTT
V gene: TRBV5-6; J gene: TRBJ2-1; D gene: TRBD1; clone size: NA; CDR3 protein: CASSREAGGYNEQFF; CDR3 DNA: TGTGCCAGCAGCCGAGAAGCAGGGGGCTACAATGAGCAGTTCTTC